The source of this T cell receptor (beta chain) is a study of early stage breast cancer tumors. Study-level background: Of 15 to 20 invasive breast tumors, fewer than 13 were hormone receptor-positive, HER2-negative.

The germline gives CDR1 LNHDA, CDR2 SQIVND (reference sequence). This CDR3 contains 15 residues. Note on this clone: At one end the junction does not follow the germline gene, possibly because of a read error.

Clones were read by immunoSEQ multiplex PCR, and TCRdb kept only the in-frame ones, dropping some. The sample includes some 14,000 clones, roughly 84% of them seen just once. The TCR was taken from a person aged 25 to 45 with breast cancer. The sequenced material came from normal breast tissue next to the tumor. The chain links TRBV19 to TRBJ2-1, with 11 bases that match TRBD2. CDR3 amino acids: CASTIAGGAYNEQFF. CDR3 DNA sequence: TGTGCCAGTACTATAGCGGGAGGGGCCTACAATGAGCAGTTCTTC.